This T cell receptor (beta chain) stems from a study of PD-1 blockade in classical Hodgkin lymphoma. Relapses following autologous stem cell transplantation were seen in all patients, with brentuximab vedotin exposure varying. The CDR3 loop spans 13 amino acids. CDR1 and CDR2 from the germline V gene are SGHDN and FVKESK. V was shortened by 4 bases and J by 6 bases, with 12 bases between the two germline ends. The assay was immunoSEQ multiplex PCR, and TCRdb's table has in-frame clones only and misses some. The sample includes some 84,000 clones, roughly nine tenths of them seen just once. This receptor was taken from a human donor with classical Hodgkin lymphoma. Material: peripheral blood mononuclear cells (PBMCs), obtained at baseline. This chain joins TRBV14 and TRBJ1-2, with TRBD1 as a possible D gene (5 bases). Here the CDR3 DNA reads TGTGCCAGCAGCCCCCTACGAGGGGATGGCTACACCTTC. Protein product: CASSPLRGDGYTF.